A selection of T cell receptor beta chains follows, all from one sample in a study of blood T cell repertoires in COVID-19. TCRdb's table, derived via immunoSEQ multiplex PCR, lists solely in-frame clones and lacks some. This table has about 24,000 clones, about 76% appearing once. The sample consisted of peripheral blood. The receptors were sampled from a man in his 70s with acute or convalescent COVID-19. Both conserved end residues are part of each CDR3. Each record gives: clone size, J gene, D gene, V gene, CDR3 DNA, CDR3 protein. The D gene is left open where the match is weak. Size tells how often a clone was seen (once, few, many) or the class of an expanded clone, and some rows leave it out.

. | TRBJ1-3 | . | TRBV3-1/TRBV3-2 | TGTGCCAGCAGCCTTGGAGAGGGAAACACCATATATTTT | CASSLGEGNTIYF
. | TRBJ2-6 | . | TRBV27 | TGTGCCAGCCGGATTGGGGACTTATCTGGGGCCAACGTCCTGACTTTC | CASRIGDLSGANVLTF
. | TRBJ2-3 | TRBD2 | TRBV6-1 | TGTGCCAGCAGTGAACGGACCTGGCGGGGGGGAGGCACAGATACGCAGTATTTT | CASSERTWRGGGTDTQYF
. | TRBJ1-1 | TRBD1 | TRBV18 | TGTGCCAGCTCACAGGGACAGGGAGACACTGAAGCTTTCTTT | CASSQGQGDTEAFF
few | TRBJ2-2 | . | TRBV4-3 | TGCGCCAGCAGCCCAGTACCCGGGGAGCTGTTTTTT | CASSPVPGELFF
. | TRBJ1-2 | . | TRBV30 | TGTGCCTGGAGTGTCGGTAGGGGTAGTTATGGCTACACCTTC | CAWSVGRGSYGYTF
. | TRBJ1-2 | TRBD1 | TRBV11-2 | TGTGCCAGCAGCTTAGGTTGGACAGGAGCCTATGGCTACACCTTC | CASSLGWTGAYGYTF
. | TRBJ2-2 | TRBD2 | TRBV5-6 | TGTGCCAGCAGCACCGGGACTAGCTTCGGAGGGTACGGGGAGCTGTTTTTT | CASSTGTSFGGYGELFF
. | TRBJ1-1 | . | TRBV6-5 | TGTGCCAGCCCCTTGGGCAGGCCGGGAGGCACTGAAGCTTTCTTT | CASPLGRPGGTEAFF
. | TRBJ1-3 | . | TRBV6-1 | TGTGCCAGCAGTGTGGCGGGAGTACTCTCGGGAAACACCATATATTTT | CASSVAGVLSGNTIYF
once | TRBJ2-1 | . | TRBV19 | TGTGCCAGTAGTACAACGACAGCCTACAATGAGCAGTTCTTC | CASSTTTAYNEQFF
. | TRBJ1-6 | TRBD1 | TRBV19 | TGTGCCAGTAGTATACAACCCGGGACAGCCAATTCACCCCTCCACTTT | CASSIQPGTANSPLHF
. | TRBJ2-5 | . | TRBV18 | TGTGCCAGCTCACTCACCGGCAGGGAAGAGACCCAGTACTTC | CASSLTGREETQYF
. | TRBJ1-4 | TRBD1 | TRBV19 | TGTGCCAGTAGACAGGGGGAGGCAACTAATGAAAAACTGTTTTTT | CASRQGEATNEKLFF
. | TRBJ2-2 | . | TRBV5-1 | TGCGCCAGCAGCTTGGACAGCCCGAACACCGGGGAGCTGTTTTTT | CASSLDSPNTGELFF
. | TRBJ1-6 | . | TRBV19 | TGTGCCAGTAGTATAGATTCACGAACGATCGCGTCACCCCTCCACTTT | CASSIDSRTIASPLHF
few | TRBJ1-1 | . | TRBV10-2 | TGCGCCAGCAGTGACAGGGGACAAACTGAAGCTTTCTTT | CASSDRGQTEAFF
. | TRBJ2-4 | . | TRBV18 | TGTGCCAGCTCACCGGGGCCAAATTGGCATGCCAAAAACATTCAGTACTTC | CASSPGPNWHAKNIQYF
. | TRBJ2-1 | TRBD2 | TRBV15 | TGTGCCACCCGAGGGACTAGCGGGAGTACGGCCTACAATGAGCAGTTCTTC | CATRGTSGSTAYNEQFF
few | TRBJ2-1 | TRBD2 | TRBV15 | TGTGCCACCAGTCGGACTAGCGACAATGAGCAGTTCTTC | CATSRTSDNEQFF
few | TRBJ1-1 | . | TRBV18 | TGTGCCAGCTCACTACAGATGAACACTGAAGCTTTCTTT | CASSLQMNTEAFF
. | TRBJ1-2 | TRBD1 | TRBV25-1 | TGTGCCAGCAGTTGGGGACAGGAGTCTTACACCTTC | CASSWGQESYTF
few | TRBJ1-1 | . | TRBV5-6 | TGTGCCAGCAGCTTGGCCTCCCCGCAGGGATGGACTGAAGCTTTCTTT | CASSLASPQGWTEAFF
. | TRBJ2-1 | . | TRBV19 | TGTGCCACCCAATCATCTCTAGCGACCTACAATGAGCAGTTCTTC | CATQSSLATYNEQFF
. | TRBJ1-1 | . | TRBV11-2 | TGTGCCAGCAGCTTAGATTTAGGGGTGGTAGGCCCTGAAGCTTTCTTT | CASSLDLGVVGPEAFF
. | TRBJ1-1 | TRBD1 | TRBV19 | TGTGCCAGTAGACCTGGACAGGGGAGGACTGAAGCTTTCTTT | CASRPGQGRTEAFF
. | TRBJ1-4 | . | TRBV5-1 | TGCGCCAGCAGGCTAGACAGCTCAACTAATGAAAAACTGTTTTTT | CASRLDSSTNEKLFF
. | TRBJ2-7 | TRBD2 | TRBV12-3/TRBV12-4 | TGTGCCAGAGGGACTAGCGGGAGCGAGCAGTACTTC | CARGTSGSEQYF
once | TRBJ1-6 | . | TRBV10-3 | TGTGCCACCTCTACAGGGAATAATTCACCCCTCCACTTT | CATSTGNNSPLHF
. | TRBJ1-5 | . | TRBV28 | TGTGCCAGCAGTTTGACAGGTAATCAGCCCCAGCATTTT | CASSLTGNQPQHF
. | TRBJ1-1 | . | TRBV7-2 | TGTGCCAGCAGCTCAGAAGGGACAAACACTGAAGCTTTCTTT | CASSSEGTNTEAFF
. | TRBJ2-5 | TRBD2 | TRBV19 | TGTGCCAGTAGTATGTACAGCGGGGTCCAAGAGACCCAGTACTTC | CASSMYSGVQETQYF
. | TRBJ2-2 | . | TRBV27 | TGTGCCAGCAGCAGCCCGGGGGGCGCCGGGACCGGGGAGCTGTTTTTT | CASSSPGGAGTGELFF
. | TRBJ2-7 | TRBD2 | TRBV7-2 | TGTGCCAGCAGCCCGACTAGCGGGAGACCATTCTACGAGCAGTACTTC | CASSPTSGRPFYEQYF
few | TRBJ1-1 | . | TRBV3-1/TRBV3-2 | TGTGCCAGCAGCCAAAAAGGGGGGAACACTGAAGCTTTCTTT | CASSQKGGNTEAFF
. | TRBJ1-3 | TRBD1 | TRBV7-9 | TGTGCCAGCAGAGAACAGGGGGACTCTGGAAACACCATATATTTT | CASREQGDSGNTIYF
. | TRBJ1-3 | . | TRBV19 | TGTGCCAGTGAACAGGTTATGAGGAGCACCATATATTTT | CASEQVMRSTIYF
. | TRBJ2-2 | TRBD2 | TRBV19 | TGTGCCAGTAGTATGGGACTAGCGGGCTCCTCGGCCGGGGAGCTGTTTTTT | CASSMGLAGSSAGELFF
once | TRBJ1-1 | . | TRBV10-1 | TGCGCCAGCAGCGGACAGTTTACTGAAGCTTTCTTT | CASSGQFTEAFF
. | TRBJ2-5 | . | TRBV30 | TGTGCCTGGAGTGGCGGGGTAGGCGAGACCCAGTACTTC | CAWSGGVGETQYF
. | TRBJ2-2 | TRBD1 | TRBV12-5 | TGTGCTAGTGGGATGGGACAGGGGAACACCGGGGAGCTGTTTTTT | CASGMGQGNTGELFF
. | TRBJ2-7 | . | TRBV11-2 | TGTGCCAGCAGCCCCACCGGGACGGGGGCCTACGAGCAGTACTTC | CASSPTGTGAYEQYF
. | TRBJ2-2 | TRBD1 | TRBV30 | TGTGCCTGGAGTGGTAGGGGGCGAGTGGTTGGGGAGCTGTTTTTT | CAWSGRGRVVGELFF
. | TRBJ2-7 | TRBD2 | TRBV6-5 | TGTGCCAGCAGGGTTAGCGGGAAGAACGAGCAGTACTTC | CASRVSGKNEQYF
. | TRBJ2-1 | . | TRBV6-6 | TGTGCCAGCAGTTATCTCACAGGGTGGGGGCATGAGCAGTTCTTC | CASSYLTGWGHEQFF
. | TRBJ1-1 | . | TRBV5-5 | TGTGCCAGCAGCCCTAGACCGGGTGAAGCTTTCTTT | CASSPRPGEAFF
. | TRBJ2-3 | TRBD2 | TRBV6-6 | TGTGCCAGCAGTCCGGGGGCGGCTAGCGGGAGATCAGATACGCAGTATTTT | CASSPGAASGRSDTQYF
. | TRBJ1-2 | . | TRBV5-1 | TGCGCCAGCACTTTCACCGCGGGGATTGGGGGCTATGGCTACACCTTC | CASTFTAGIGGYGYTF
few | TRBJ1-2 | . | TRBV30 | TGTGCCGCCTGGGGCGCCGCTAACTATGGCTACACCTTC | CAAWGAANYGYTF
. | TRBJ2-3 | TRBD2 | TRBV7-9 | TGTGCCAGCAGCCCCCGAGGGGTAGCGGGAGTTACGCAGTATTTT | CASSPRGVAGVTQYF
. | TRBJ2-5 | TRBD1 | TRBV14 | TGTGCCAGCAGCCAATACAGGGGTCGGGGGACCCAGTACTTC | CASSQYRGRGTQYF
once | TRBJ1-6 | TRBD1 | TRBV18 | TGTGCCAGCTCCTCAGGGGGTTCAAATTCACCCCTCCACTTT | CASSSGGSNSPLHF
. | TRBJ2-5 | TRBD2 | TRBV11-2 | TGTGCCAGCAGCATCGGACTAGCGGGGCAAGAGACCCAGTACTTC | CASSIGLAGQETQYF
. | TRBJ2-3 | TRBD1 | TRBV15 | TGTGCCACCAGAGGGTGGACAGGGAACACAGATACGCAGTATTTT | CATRGWTGNTDTQYF
. | TRBJ1-5 | TRBD1 | TRBV18 | TGTGCCAGCTCACTCTCCCTGGACAGGGATAGCAATCAGCCCCAGCATTTT | CASSLSLDRDSNQPQHF
. | TRBJ1-5 | TRBD1 | TRBV28 | TGTGCCAGCAGTCCGGGGACAGGGGTCAATCAGCCCCAGCATTTT | CASSPGTGVNQPQHF